Presented here are 20 T cell receptor beta chains from one specimen sequenced in a study of post-analysis software for immune sequencing data. The study, taken as a whole, reports: Five or six TRBV segments were significantly more frequent in patients than in controls. TRBV5-6, TRBV5-1 and TRBV20-1 were among these segments.

Antigens of these TCRs are unknown. Built from TCR beta cDNA, the libraries had unique molecular identifiers in them. TCRdb processed the PCR reads anew with MiXCR; each CDR3 protein has one entry. The sample yields 450,000 to 700,000 distinct CDR3 sequences, 44% seen once. Sequences were obtained from blood. The receptors come from a girl aged 10 to 17 with multiple sclerosis.

J is TRBJ2-7 and V is TRBV4-1, with 8 bases lining up with TRBD1. The V segment lost 0 bases and the J segment 4 bases; nucleotides outside the gene matches: 5. Per germline, CDR1 MGHRA and CDR2 YSYEKL. This CDR3 has 15 residues. CDR3 DNA sequence: TGCGCCAGCAGCCAAGACCCAGGGGGCGCATACGAGCAGTACTTC. Translating it yields CASSQDPGGAYEQYF.

The genes are TRBV12-3 or TRBV12-4 and TRBJ2-5; D remains unclear. The last part of the DNA fits TRBJ2-7 better; the J call may be wrong. The CDR3 spans 11 residues. This CDR3 reads CASRLNYEQYF. In nucleotides, the CDR3 is TGTGCCAGCCGACTGAACTACGAGCAGTACTTC.

The J gene is TRBJ1-2, the V gene TRBV12-3 or TRBV12-4; 7 bases align to TRBD1. Losses at the gene ends were 6 bases for V and 6 bases for J; bases not matched to a gene: 7. This CDR3 spans 13 amino acids. CDR3: CASSPYTGDGYTF. The CDR3 DNA reads as TGTGCCAGCAGCCCTTACACAGGGGATGGCTACACCTTC.

This clonotype was recorded once. The gene calls are TRBV5-6 and TRBJ1-5; D unresolved. In germline, CDR1 is SGHDT, CDR2 YYEEEE. This CDR3 comprises 18 residues. V lost 1 base and J 0 bases, leaving 17 bases between the germline ends. CDR3 residues: CASSLKPAAYYSNQPQHF. The CDR3 DNA follows: TGTGCCAGCAGCTTGAAACCCGCCGCATATTATAGCAATCAGCCCCAGCATTTT.

This clonotype has only a few counts. The genes are TRBV5-1 and TRBJ2-1; tentative D call: TRBD2 (6 bases). V lost 0 bases, J lost 6 bases, and 10 bases lay in between. The length of the CDR3 is 14 residues. CDR1 and CDR2 (germline): SGHRS, YFSETQ. As DNA, the CDR3 is TGCGCCAGCAGCTTGGAGCGGACTACCAATGAGCAGTTCTTC. Translating gives CASSLERTTNEQFF.

The table lists this clonotype with a few counts. V gene TRBV12-3 or TRBV12-4 combines with J gene TRBJ2-1, with no clear D. The CDR3 is 15 residues long. V was pared by 1 base and J by 1 base, with 8 bases between. In nucleotides, the CDR3 is TGTGCCAGCAGTTTAGTCTGGGGATCCTACAATGAGCAGTTCTTC. This sequence encodes CASSLVWGSYNEQFF.

This clonotype was detected only a few times. V is TRBV20-1 and J is TRBJ1-2; unclear D gene. CDR1 is DFQATT, CDR2 SNEGSKA, per germline (reference sequence). This CDR3 has 13 residues. Trimming left V 3 bases short and J 2 bases short, with 10 bases between. The CDR3 DNA follows: TGCAGTGCTAGCACTGGAGAGAACTATGGCTACACCTTC. As protein: CSASTGENYGYTF.

This chain connects TRBV6-1 to TRBJ2-5; 14 nucleotides match TRBD2. The CDR3 spans 20 residues. CDR1 is MNHNS, CDR2 SASEGT, per germline. The ends lost 4 bases at V and 4 bases at J; junction bases unmatched: 17. The CDR3 DNA reads as TGTGCCAGCAGTGCCCCCAGAGGGGGACTAGCGGGAGAGCCGGGAGAGACCCAGTACTTC. Protein product: CASSAPRGGLAGEPGETQYF.

The chain recombines TRBV5-1 with TRBJ2-5, with D perhaps TRBD1 or TRBD2 (5 bases each). Germline CDR1 SGHRS, CDR2 YFSETQ. The CDR3 covers 12 residues. V was pared by 0 bases and J by 12 bases, with 12 bases between. CDR3 sequence (DNA): TGCGCCAGCAGCTTGGACCGGGGCATCAAGTACTTC. The encoded protein is CASSLDRGIKYF.

As regards this clonotype: The junction departs from the called germline gene at one end, perhaps through a read error. The rearrangement links TRBV2 to TRBJ2-1, with TRBD2 matching over 10 bases. Germline V gives CDR1 SNHLY, CDR2 FYNNEI. The CDR3 sequence is 15 residues long. Here the CDR3 reads CASSLLAGTYNGQFF. The DNA of the CDR3 is TGTGCCAGCAGTTTACTAGCGGGGACCTACAATGGGCAGTTCTTC.

The V and J genes are TRBV5-1 and TRBJ2-7; D could derive from TRBD1 or TRBD2 (6 bases each). The CDR3 extends over 13 amino acids. Trimming left V 2 bases short and J 5 bases short, with 11 bases between. Looked up from germline, CDR1 is SGHRS and CDR2 is YFSETQ. The CDR3 DNA follows: TGCGCCAGCAGCTTACGGGGGCCCGACGAGCAGTACTTC. This encodes CASSLRGPDEQYF. Filled out from reference TRBV5-1 and TRBJ2-7, the complete variable domain reads KAGVTQTPRYLIKTRGQQVTLSCSPISGHRSVSWYQQTPGQGLQFLFEYFSETQRNKGNFPGRFSGRQFSNSRSEMNVSTLELGDSALYLCASSLRGPDEQYFGPGTRLTVT.

The DNA for the CDR3 is TGCAGTGCTGAGTACTCTGGGGCCAACGTCCTGACTTTC. Translating it yields CSAEYSGANVLTF. The genes are TRBV20-1 and TRBJ2-6; D is ambiguous. CDR3 length: 13 amino acids. In germline, CDR1 is DFQATT, CDR2 SNEGSKA (reference sequence). The V gene lost 5 bases and the J gene lost 0 bases, with 5 bases spanning the gap.

This clonotype was counted only a few times. This rearrangement joins TRBV12-3 or TRBV12-4 to TRBJ2-7, with TRBD1 identical over 11 bases. The CDR3 covers 15 residues. Trimming at V came to 6 bases and at J to 5 bases, leaving 9 bases not matched to a gene. CDR3 residues: CASRFRTGGLDEQYF. CDR3 nucleotides: TGTGCCAGCAGGTTCAGGACAGGGGGCTTAGACGAGCAGTACTTC.

The chain couples TRBV12-3 or TRBV12-4 to TRBJ2-5; no firm D call. The CDR3 covers 14 residues. V was clipped by 4 bases and J by 7 bases, with 16 bases between them. The CDR3 nucleotides are TGTGCCAGCAGTTGGTCCGGGCCATACGCGACCCAGTACTTC. Amino acid sequence: CASSWSGPYATQYF.

In this sample, this clonotype turned up a few times. The chain links TRBV6-6 to TRBJ1-5; tentative D call: TRBD1 (5 bases). The V gene's germline CDR1 is MNHNY and CDR2 SVGAGI (reference sequence). V was trimmed by 7 bases and J by 4 bases, leaving 17 bases between them. CDR3 length equals 15 residues. CDR3 region: CASISEMGRNQPQHF. For the CDR3, the DNA is TGTGCCAGCATATCGGAGATGGGGCGGAATCAGCCCCAGCATTTT.

The V call is TRBV6-2 or TRBV6-3, the J call TRBJ1-2; no definite D call. Between the trimmed V and J ends, which lost 0 bases and 4 bases, there was a span of 9 bases. Germline V gene lookup returns CDR1 MNHEY and CDR2 SVGEGT. There are 14 residues in the CDR3. The CDR3 region is CASSYSGRSYGYTF. DNA of the CDR3: TGTGCCAGCAGTTACTCCGGCAGGTCCTATGGCTACACCTTC.

The chain combines TRBV12-3 or TRBV12-4 with TRBJ2-5, with D unresolved. The V end was cut by 3 bases, the J end by 5 bases, with 16 bases between. This CDR3 is built from 15 residues. This CDR3 is CASSFNSGLWETQYF. The CDR3 bases are TGTGCCAGCAGTTTTAATTCGGGCCTCTGGGAGACCCAGTACTTC.

This clonotype is a singleton in its sample. This chain links TRBV7-9 with TRBJ1-2, with 7 bases lining up with TRBD1. CDR3 length: 16 amino acids. The trim removed 5 bases at V and 7 bases at J, leaving 16 bases unmatched. From germline, CDR1 is SEHNR and CDR2 FQNEAQ (reference sequence). The DNA of the CDR3 is TGTGCCAGCAGCCCGAACATCAACAGGGGCGAGTCTGGCTACACCTTC. Protein sequence: CASSPNINRGESGYTF.

This rearrangement joins TRBV20-1 to TRBJ2-5; D not certain. CDR1 is DFQATT and CDR2 is SNEGSKA in the germline V gene (reference sequence). The CDR3 contains 13 residues. Between the trimmed V and J ends, which lost 2 bases and 4 bases, there was a span of 11 bases. This CDR3 reads CSARSPHGETQYF. The CDR3, as DNA: TGCAGTGCTAGAAGCCCCCACGGAGAGACCCAGTACTTC.

V gene TRBV7-2 combines with J gene TRBJ2-1; 11 nucleotides line up with TRBD1. V shed 7 bases, J shed 9 bases, and the junction held 14 bases outside the gene matches. The germline gives CDR1 SGHTA, CDR2 FQGNSA. This CDR3 is 16 amino acids long. DNA of the CDR3: TGTGCCAGCATCATTGGACAGGGGGCCTTGGACGGTGAGCAGTTCTTC. Amino acid sequence: CASIIGQGALDGEQFF.